What follows is one T cell receptor (beta chain) and its context. Its antigen is not yet known. The sample holds no much larger clone one base away, and base qualities are not on file. Libraries were made using 5' RACE. The sample was run on an Illumina HiSeq 2500. A second roughly 6 to 11 cycle PCR used a sample-barcoded 5' primer and a J-beta primer mix. Each TCR beta cDNA molecule received a unique molecular identifier from a template-switch 5' adaptor carrying 12 random nucleotides. Each sample yielded at least 2.5 million CDR3-containing paired-end reads. First-strand cDNA synthesis was performed from all RNA using the Mint cDNA synthesis kit, with priming by a TRBC-specific oligonucleotide. All cDNA was treated with uracil-DNA glycosylase and then went through a first 18-cycle PCR with the universal primers M1SS and BC2_uni_R. From the authors' description of their analysis: For normalization, 1 million high-quality reads, each with a distinct molecular identifier, were randomly selected from each sample. Reads with shared molecular identifiers were discarded instead of being binned into consensus sequences. CDR3 identification, clonotype clustering and error correction used MiTCR with a Q25 quality threshold and the strictest error-elimination algorithm. A nonparametric unseen species model using Euler transformation provided a lower-bound estimate of total TCR beta diversity. The public reads were reprocessed in TCRdb via fastp at Q25 and MiXCR, keeping in-frame beta chains. Every entry covers one CDR3 protein and lists the most common genes and DNA from its rows. TCRdb's processing, not the study's, gives the V and J calls here. The table for this sample lists over 700,000 distinct CDR3 sequences; 25% of them were counted only once. The top ten constitute 9.4% of the sample.

The source of the sample is a study of blood T cells in healthy people across ages (dated by TCRdb to between 2014 and 2016). For context, the study as a whole: In model experiments, template switching captured about one uniquely barcoded TCR beta cDNA molecule for every two T cells. To track age-related changes in TCR beta repertoire diversity, the study relied on deep sequencing normalized with unique cDNA molecular identifiers. Donors were grouped into four age groups: young (average about 15 years), middle-aged (about 40), aged (roughly 62) and long-lived (about 82). For two donors (one aged 18 to 30 and one aged 80 or older), the study analyzed two additional independent replicas of 1 million unique cDNA reads from the same blood draw.

The CDR3 runs 17 residues from the cysteine to the phenylalanine. Kept here is only the CDR3 DNA, which spans 51 bases and is read in frame from base 1. V has 6 bases trimmed and J has 4 bases trimmed; junction bases matching no gene number 15. The germline V gene encodes CDR1 SNHLY and CDR2 FYNNEI. Donors were under 40 systemically healthy Caucasian individuals from Russia aged roughly 6 to 95 years. Roughly 11 milliliters of peripheral blood were drawn from each donor into EDTA-treated Vacutainer tubes. PBMCs were isolated by Ficoll-Paque density-gradient centrifugation, with at least 6.5 million obtained per sample. Trizol reagent was used to extract total RNA from PBMCs, with at least 6 micrograms per sample. For every donor, flow cytometry on a PBMC aliquot measured the percentage of naive CD45RAhigh/CD27high T cells. General study outcomes and caveats: The CMV infection status of donors was not known, potentially confounding age-related changes in expanded clonotypes. Total diversity estimates from one million sequenced T cells were considered lower bounds and underestimates. As age increased, observed TCR beta diversity per million T cells dropped in a roughly linear way, and a significant reduction was already evident by age about 36. The long-lived group showed more naive CD4+ T cells, fewer expanded clones and increased TCR diversity than the aged group, suggesting age selection. Bulk unsorted PBMC profiling prevented conclusive comparison of naive and antigen-experienced compartments. There was a strong correlation between observed TCR beta diversity and the percentage of naive T cells measured by flow cytometry.

The same sample was also studied in work on T cells of mothers and their children. The second study's paper adds: Nine systemically healthy Caucasian individuals, comprising three mothers and their six children, were included as donors. cDNA synthesis used all of the extracted RNA, with 1.5 ug of RNA in each 15 ul reaction. In the second PCR, the M1S primer introduced both the sample barcodes and 2-4 random nucleotides. Over 8.5 million TCR beta CDR3 reads were obtained for each mother, and 2.5 million to 3 million reads were obtained for each child. In both related and unrelated pairs, thymic selection shapes the output of TCR recombination in a similar way, with inherited differences having only a minor effect. Normalized repertoire overlap was always found to be slightly, but never significantly, higher in related mother-child pairs than in unrelated mother-child pairs. With a sensitivity of approximately 93 clones per million clonotypes, no persistent microchimeric T cell clones were detected. The study used deep NGS to compare TCR beta repertoires of mothers and children, seeking features distinguishing related mother-child pairs from unrelated individuals. Mothers averaged roughly 40 +/- 4 years of age and children averaged around 11 +/- 4 years. Libraries were sequenced on Illumina HiSeq 2000 with 100+100 nt paired-end reads after adapter ligation with NEBNext reagents. Mother and child libraries were prepared a month apart and sequenced in separate runs to prevent cross-contamination. Between roughly 500,000 and 2,100,000 distinct TCR beta clonotypes were identified per donor. Naive TCR beta clonotypes were estimated from low-frequency clonotypes matched to each donor's FACS-determined naive share, without sorting.

The rearrangement joined TRBV2 to TRBJ2-7; 10 of the junction bases match TRBD2. The receptor was derived from a boy younger than 18 in good health. The specimen sequenced was blood. This receptor carries the CDR3 CASSTDRAGTSEYEQYF. The DNA reads TGTGCCAGCAGCACGGACAGGGCCGGGACTAGCGAGTACGAGCAGTACTTC. The CDR3, completed at both ends by the reference TRBV2 and TRBJ2-7 genes, gives the full variable domain EPEVTQTPSHQVTQMGQEVILRCVPISNHLYFYWYRQILGQKVEFLVSFYNNEISEKSEIFDDQFSVERPDGSNFTLKIRSTKLEDSAMYFCASSTDRAGTSEYEQYFGPGTRLTVT.